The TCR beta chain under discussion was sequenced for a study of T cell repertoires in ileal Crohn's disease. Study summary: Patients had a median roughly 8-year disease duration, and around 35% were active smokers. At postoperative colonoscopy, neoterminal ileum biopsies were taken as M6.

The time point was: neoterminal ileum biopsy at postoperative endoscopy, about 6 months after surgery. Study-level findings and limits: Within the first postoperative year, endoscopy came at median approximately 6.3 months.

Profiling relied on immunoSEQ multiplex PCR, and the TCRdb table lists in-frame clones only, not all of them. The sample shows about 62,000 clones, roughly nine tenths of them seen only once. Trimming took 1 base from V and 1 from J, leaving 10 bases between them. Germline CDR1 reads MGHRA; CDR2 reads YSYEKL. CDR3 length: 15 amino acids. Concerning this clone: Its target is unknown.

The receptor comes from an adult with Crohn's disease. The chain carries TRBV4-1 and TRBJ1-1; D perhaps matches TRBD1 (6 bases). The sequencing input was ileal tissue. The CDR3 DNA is TGCGCCAGCAGCCAAGGGACAGCACCGAACACTGAAGCTTTCTTT. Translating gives CASSQGTAPNTEAFF.